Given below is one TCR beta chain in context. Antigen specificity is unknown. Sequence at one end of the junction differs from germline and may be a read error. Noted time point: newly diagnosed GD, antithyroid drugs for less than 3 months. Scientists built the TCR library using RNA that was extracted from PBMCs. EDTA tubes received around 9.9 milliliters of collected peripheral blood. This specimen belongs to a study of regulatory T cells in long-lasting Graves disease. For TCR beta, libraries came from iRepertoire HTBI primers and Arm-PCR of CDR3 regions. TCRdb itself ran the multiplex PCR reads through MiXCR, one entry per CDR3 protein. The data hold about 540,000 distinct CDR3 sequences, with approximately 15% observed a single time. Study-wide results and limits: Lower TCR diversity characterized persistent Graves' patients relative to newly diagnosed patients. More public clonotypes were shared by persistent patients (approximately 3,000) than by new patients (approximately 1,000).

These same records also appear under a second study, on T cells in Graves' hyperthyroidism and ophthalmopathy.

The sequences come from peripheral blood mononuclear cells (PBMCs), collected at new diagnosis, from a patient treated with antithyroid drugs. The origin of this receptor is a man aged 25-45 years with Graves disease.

CDR3 nucleotides: TGTGCCACGTTACCCCGGGACGGAGGCACAGATACACAGTATTTT. This encodes CATLPRDGGTDTQYF. This chain joins TRBV11-2 and TRBJ2-3; D possibly uses TRBD1 or TRBD2 (5 bases each). CDR3 size: 15 residues. Germline V gene sequence: CDR1 SGHAT, CDR2 FQNNGV.